The rows below give T cell receptor beta chains drawn from one sample of a study of cytomegalovirus exposure and HLA in healthy donors. Repertoires were generated with immunoSEQ multiplex PCR, while TCRdb's copy carries only in-frame clones and drops some. The sample yields approximately 130,000 clones, about 78% seen once. Sequenced: PBMCs. Receptors originate from a man aged 50-60 years in good health and CMV-seronegative. CDR3s include the opening cysteine and the closing phenylalanine or tryptophan. D genes are given only for firm matches. Clone size is shown for a subset of rows, as once, few, many or a class of expanded clone.

-,TRBV11-2,TRBJ1-1,-,TGTGCCAGCAGCTTAGGGGGGGAGGGCACTGAAGCTTTCTTT,CASSLGGEGTEAFF
-,TRBV14,TRBJ2-7,-,TGTGCCAGCAGCCCTCTGGGGGCGGGAGTGAGGGACGAGCAGTACTTC,CASSPLGAGVRDEQYF
-,TRBV28,TRBJ2-6,-,TGTGCCAGCCTTGCCTCTTACCTCCCGGTGGCTGGGGCCAACGTCCTGACTTTC,CASLASYLPVAGANVLTF
-,TRBV7-2,TRBJ2-7,TRBD2,TGTGCCAGCAGCTTAAGGACTAGCATCTACGAGCAGTACTTC,CASSLRTSIYEQYF
once,TRBV5-6,TRBJ2-1,-,TGTGCCAGCAGCTTGAACTATCGGGCGGGCAACAATGAGCAGTTCTTC,CASSLNYRAGNNEQFF
-,TRBV7-9,TRBJ2-3,TRBD2,TGTGCCAGCAGCTTAAGCGGGAGGGGCACAGATACGCAGTATTTT,CASSLSGRGTDTQYF
-,TRBV5-1,TRBJ1-2,-,TGCGCCAGCAGCTTGGACAGGGACTATGGCTACACCTTC,CASSLDRDYGYTF
-,TRBV19,TRBJ2-1,TRBD1,TGTGCCAGTAGTCAACCGGGACAGGCACGCAATGAGCAGTTCTTC,CASSQPGQARNEQFF
-,TRBV7-2,TRBJ2-2,TRBD2,TGTGCCAGCAGCTTAGTAGCGGGATCCCAGGGCGGGGAGCTGTTTTTT,CASSLVAGSQGGELFF
many,TRBV2,TRBJ1-3,-,TGTGCCAGCAGTTTACAGTTTTATGGAAACACCATATATTTT,CASSLQFYGNTIYF
-,TRBV11-2,TRBJ1-6,-,TGTGCCAGCAGCCTCCTAAGCGATGGAGATTCACCCCTCCACTTT,CASSLLSDGDSPLHF
-,TRBV5-1,TRBJ2-4,-,TGCGCCAGCAGCTCCGACTCGATCGGAATTCAGTACTTC,CASSSDSIGIQYF
once,TRBV19,TRBJ2-1,-,TGTGCCAGTAGTATGCAGGAGGGTATATACAATGAGCAGTTCTTC,CASSMQEGIYNEQFF